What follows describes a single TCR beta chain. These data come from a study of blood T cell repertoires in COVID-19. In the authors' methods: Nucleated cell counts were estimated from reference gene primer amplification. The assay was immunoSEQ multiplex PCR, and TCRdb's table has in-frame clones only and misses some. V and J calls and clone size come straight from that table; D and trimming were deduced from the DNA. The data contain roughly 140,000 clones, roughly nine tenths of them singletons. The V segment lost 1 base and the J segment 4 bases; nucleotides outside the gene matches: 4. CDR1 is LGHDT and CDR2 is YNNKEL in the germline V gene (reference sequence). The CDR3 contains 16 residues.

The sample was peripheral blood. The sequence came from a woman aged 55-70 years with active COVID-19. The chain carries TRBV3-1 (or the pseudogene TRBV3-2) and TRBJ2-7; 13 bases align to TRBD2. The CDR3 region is CASSQGTSGSLYEQYF. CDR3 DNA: TGTGCCAGCAGCCAAGGGACTAGCGGGAGTCTGTACGAGCAGTACTTC.